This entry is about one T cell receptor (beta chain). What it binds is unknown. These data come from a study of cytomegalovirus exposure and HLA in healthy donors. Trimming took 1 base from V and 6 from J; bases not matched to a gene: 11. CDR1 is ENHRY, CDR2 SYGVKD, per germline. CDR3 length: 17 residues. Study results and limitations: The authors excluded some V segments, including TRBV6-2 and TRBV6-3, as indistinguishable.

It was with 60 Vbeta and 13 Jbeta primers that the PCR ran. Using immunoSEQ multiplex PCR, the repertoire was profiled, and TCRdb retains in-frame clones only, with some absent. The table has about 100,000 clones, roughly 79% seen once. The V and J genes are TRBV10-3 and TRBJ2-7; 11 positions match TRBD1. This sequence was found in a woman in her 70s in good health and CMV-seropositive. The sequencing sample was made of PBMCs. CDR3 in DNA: TGTGCCATCAGTGAGTTACACTCCGGGACAGGGGGGTCCGAGCAGTACTTC. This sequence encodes CAISELHSGTGGSEQYF.